This T cell receptor beta chain was found in a study of T cells in Graves' hyperthyroidism and ophthalmopathy. About this clonotype: This may be a read error: a much more frequent sequence differs by one nucleotide.

V gave up 6 bases and J gave up 3 bases, with 19 bases separating them. This CDR3 region has 15 residues. CDR1 and CDR2 (germline): DFQATT, SNEGSKA (reference sequence). Using RNA transcripts as the source, TCR beta CDR3 regions were amplified. A first-round RT-PCR of the TCR CDR3 used the HTBI primer set. TCRdb reprocessed the multiplex PCR reads with MiXCR, giving one entry per CDR3 protein. The table shows under 700,000 distinct CDR3 sequences, with 16% occurring only once. Clinical symptoms, serum thyroxine, TRAb, thyroid ultrasound and orbital computed tomography informed diagnoses. The chain joins TRBV20-1 to TRBJ2-3; D is uncertain. This receptor was identified in a woman under 30 with Graves' hyperthyroidism. The sample comprised blood. The CDR3 loop reads CSATRTPAVTDTQYF. In DNA, the CDR3 is TGCAGTGCAACAAGGACCCCAGCAGTAACAGATACGCAGTATTTT.